The rows below give T cell receptor beta chains drawn from one sample of a study of CD8 T cells in Susac syndrome. MiXCR was run by TCRdb on the immunoSEQ multiplex PCR reads, yielding one entry per CDR3 protein. The table has some 300,000 distinct CDR3 sequences, 65% to 90% seen once; the top ten hold approximately 0.2%. Sequenced material: CD8+ T cells from PBMCs. These receptors came from a human donor with multiple sclerosis. Both conserved end residues are part of each CDR3. The order of the fields is clone size, J gene, V gene, D gene, CDR3 DNA, CDR3 protein. A D gene is named only where the DNA matches it firmly. The size of a clone is reported for some rows only, either as once, few or many, or as a class for expanded clones.

- TRBJ2-7 TRBV20-1 - TGCAGTGCTATTTACTTTATGAGGGAAAGGTCCTACGAGCAGTACTTC CSAIYFMRERSYEQYF
once TRBJ1-1 TRBV29-1 - TGCAGCGTGCCTGGATGGAACACTGAAGCTTTCTTT CSVPGWNTEAFF
once TRBJ2-7 TRBV3-1 TRBD2 TGTGCCAGCAGCCAAGATGAGCTAGCGGGAATTAACGAGCAGTACTTC CASSQDELAGINEQYF
- TRBJ1-2 TRBV5-6 TRBD1 TGTGCCAGCAGCTTGACAGGGGGCGCGGGACTATCTAACTATGGCTACACCTTC CASSLTGGAGLSNYGYTF
- TRBJ2-6 TRBV25-1 - TGTGCCAGCAGTGAGCAGGGAGAGAGCTCTGGGGCCAACGTCCTGACTTTC CASSEQGESSGANVLTF
few TRBJ2-1 TRBV7-9 TRBD2 TGTGCCAGCAGCCCCGGACTAGCGGGAGGTTTGGGAGATGAGCAGTTCTTC CASSPGLAGGLGDEQFF
- TRBJ2-5 TRBV4-3 - TGCGCCCAGCGGAGTAGGGAGACCCAGTACTTC CAQRSRETQYF
- TRBJ1-1 TRBV5-1 - TGCGCCAGCAGCTTGAGTGGGACCACTGAAGCTTTCTTT CASSLSGTTEAFF
- TRBJ2-5 TRBV27 TRBD2 TGTGCCAGCAGCATTCTAGCGGGGGGACAAGAGACCCAGTACTTC CASSILAGGQETQYF
once TRBJ2-1 TRBV6-2/TRBV6-3 TRBD1 TGTGCCAGCACCCCGGACAGGGGGACCTACAATGAGCAGTTCTTC CASTPDRGTYNEQFF
- TRBJ2-7 TRBV15 - TGTGCCACCAGCGCGACTCGTTCGGGGTACGAGCAGTACTTC CATSATRSGYEQYF
- TRBJ2-1 TRBV20-1 TRBD1 TGCAGTGCTAGGGAACAGGGGGCGACGAACAATGAGCAGTTCTTC CSAREQGATNNEQFF
- TRBJ2-7 TRBV27 TRBD2 TGTGCCAGCAGTTTATACAGCGGGAGTGGCGGCGAGCAGTACTTC CASSLYSGSGGEQYF